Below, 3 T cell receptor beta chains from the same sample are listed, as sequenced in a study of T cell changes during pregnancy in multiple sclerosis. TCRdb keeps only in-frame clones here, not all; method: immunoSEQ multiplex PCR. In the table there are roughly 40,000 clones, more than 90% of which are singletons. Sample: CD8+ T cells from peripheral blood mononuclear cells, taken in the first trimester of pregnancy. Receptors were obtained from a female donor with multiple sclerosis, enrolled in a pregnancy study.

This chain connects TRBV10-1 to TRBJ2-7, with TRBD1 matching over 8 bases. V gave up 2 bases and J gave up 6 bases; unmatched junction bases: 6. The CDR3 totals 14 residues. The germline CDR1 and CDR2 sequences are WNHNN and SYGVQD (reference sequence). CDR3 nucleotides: TGCGCCAGCAGTGAGCTGGCAGGGGGCAGCGAGCAGTACTTC. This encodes CASSELAGGSEQYF.

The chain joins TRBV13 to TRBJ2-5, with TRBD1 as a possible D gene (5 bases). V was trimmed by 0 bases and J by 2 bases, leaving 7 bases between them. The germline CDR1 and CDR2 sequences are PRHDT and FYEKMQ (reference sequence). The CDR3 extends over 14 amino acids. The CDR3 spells CASSLGGPQETQYF. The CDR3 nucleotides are TGTGCCAGCAGCTTAGGGGGGCCACAAGAGACCCAGTACTTC. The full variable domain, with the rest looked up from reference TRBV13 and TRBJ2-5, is AAGVIQSPRHLIKEKRETATLKCYPIPRHDTVYWYQQGPGQDPQFLISFYEKMQSDKGSIPDRFSAQQFSDYHSELNMSSLELGDSALYFCASSLGGPQETQYFGPGTRLLVL.

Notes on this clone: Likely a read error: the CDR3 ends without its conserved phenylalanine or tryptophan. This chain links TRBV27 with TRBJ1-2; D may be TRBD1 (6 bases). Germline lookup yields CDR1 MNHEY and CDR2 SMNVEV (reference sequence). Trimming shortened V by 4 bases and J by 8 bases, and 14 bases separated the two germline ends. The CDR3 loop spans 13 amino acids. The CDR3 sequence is CASSSTGGGGYTL. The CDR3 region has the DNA TGTGCCAGCAGTTCGACAGGCGGAGGAGGCTACACCCTC.